One sample yielded the 2 T cell receptor beta chains listed below, sequenced in a study of blood T cell repertoires in COVID-19. Generated by immunoSEQ multiplex PCR, the TCRdb table keeps only in-frame clones and is missing some. Altogether around 120,000 clones are present, around 66% being singletons, with the ten largest covering about 6%. The source material was peripheral blood. These receptors originate from an older man with acute or convalescent COVID-19.

V is TRBV7-2 and J is TRBJ2-7, with 9 bases identical to TRBD2. V dropped 0 bases and J dropped 0; count of bases not matched to a gene: 0. Looked up from germline, CDR1 is SGHTA and CDR2 is FQGNSA. This CDR3 has 15 amino acids. CDR3 sequence (DNA): TGTGCCAGCAGCTTAGCGACTAGCGGCTCCTACGAGCAGTACTTC. Protein: CASSLATSGSYEQYF.

The chain carries TRBV27 and TRBJ2-7; the match to TRBD2 covers 9 bases. There are 15 residues in the CDR3. Germline V lookup: CDR1 MNHEY, CDR2 SMNVEV (reference sequence). V trimming: 8 bases; J trimming: 6 bases; junction bases outside the gene matches: 14. CDR3 sequence: CASRLAAGGSREQYF. DNA for the CDR3: TGTGCCAGCCGCTTAGCCGCGGGAGGGAGCCGCGAGCAGTACTTC.